This T cell receptor (beta chain) was recorded in a study of CD8 T cells in ankylosing spondylitis. Many counts were recorded for this clonotype. TCRdb recomputed calls from the 5' RACE reads with MiXCR, one row per CDR3 protein. The sample yields some 7,000 distinct CDR3 sequences, approximately 3% seen once. The clonotype was recovered from a female donor with ankylosing spondylitis or in good health (not recorded which). The sequenced sample consisted of blood, either unsorted or a sorted T cell fraction (not recorded which).

The DNA of the CDR3 is TGTGCCAGCAGCGTAGGGACAGGGTCACCCCTCCACTTT. Translating gives CASSVGTGSPLHF. The chain uses TRBV9 and TRBJ1-6; 8 bases map to TRBD1. The CDR3 covers 13 residues. With V trimmed by 0 bases and J by 10 bases, 0 bases remained unmatched. Germline CDR1 is SGDLS and CDR2 is YYNGEE.